What follows is one T cell receptor beta chain and its context. Its antigen specificity is not known. Qualities for individual bases were not recorded, and no much larger clone is one base off. These data originate in a study of T cell repertoires in cytomegalovirus infection (dated by TCRdb to the late 2010s). With respect to the entire study: Peptide stimulations targeted recently identified HLA-C-restricted CMV epitopes, whose presentation resists viral immunomodulation, together with well-studied HLA-B-restricted epitopes. Donor HLA type was relevant to the analysis, as public TCR beta signatures indicated carriage of CMV infection together with the matching HLA type.

In the paper's terms, the treatment or condition label means: in vitro stimulation with specific CMV peptide epitopes to enrich CMV-specific T cells. V loses 5 bases of germline sequence and J loses 2 bases, and the interval between the two ends is 16 bases. The CDR3 starts with the cysteine, ends with the phenylalanine, and has 16 residues. CDR3 DNA is the only sequence kept; it has 48 bases, read in frame from the first base. Sequences SGHTA (CDR1) and FQGNSA (CDR2) are obtained from the germline V gene. The investigation overall reported the following: Carriers of CMV infection plus the relevant HLA type were discriminated by the cumulative frequency of public TCR beta family members in the study cohort and in an independent approximately 360-donor cohort. The ex vivo response was dominated by HLA-C-restricted CMV-specific TCR beta clonotypes, and the single most frequent clonotype in two of eight donors was supplied by these HLA-C-restricted clonotypes.

The sample was run on an Illumina HiSeq 1500. The public reads were reprocessed in TCRdb via fastp at Q25 and MiXCR, keeping in-frame beta chains. Rows with one shared CDR3 protein collapse into an entry with the most common genes and DNA. The sample table holds roughly 70,000 distinct CDR3 sequences, of which approximately 22% were seen once. The top ten hold 55% to 75% of the sample. The rearranged segments are TRBV7-2 and TRBJ2-1; TRBD1 could be the D gene, as 6 bases match. Sample: CD8+ T cells from cultured PBMCs, taken from culture after CMV antigen stimulation. The TCR originated in a human donor in good health (CMV status not recorded). Some clones in this sample may be carry-over from other donors' samples. For the CDR3, the sequence is CASSPSGGGTYNEQFF. In nucleotides, the sequence is TGTGCCAGCAGCCCCTCCGGTGGGGGCACCTACAATGAGCAGTTCTTC.